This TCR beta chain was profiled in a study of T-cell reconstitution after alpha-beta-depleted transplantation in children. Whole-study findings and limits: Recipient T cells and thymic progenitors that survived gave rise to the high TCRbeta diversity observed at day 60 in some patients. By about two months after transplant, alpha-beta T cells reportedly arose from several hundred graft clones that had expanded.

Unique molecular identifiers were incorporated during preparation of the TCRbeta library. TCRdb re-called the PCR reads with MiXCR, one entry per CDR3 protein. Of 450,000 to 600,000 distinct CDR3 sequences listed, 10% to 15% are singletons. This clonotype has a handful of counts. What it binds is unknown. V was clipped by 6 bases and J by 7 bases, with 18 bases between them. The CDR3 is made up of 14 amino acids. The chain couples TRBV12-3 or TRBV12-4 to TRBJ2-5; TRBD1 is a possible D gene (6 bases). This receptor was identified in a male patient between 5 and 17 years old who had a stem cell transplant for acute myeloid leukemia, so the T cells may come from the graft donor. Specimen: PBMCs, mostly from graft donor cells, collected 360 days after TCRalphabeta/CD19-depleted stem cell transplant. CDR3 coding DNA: TGTGCCAGCAGCTCCGGGACAATTGGGGGGACCCAGTACTTC. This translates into CASSSGTIGGTQYF.